The 21 T cell receptor beta chains below come from one sample, sequenced in a study of blood T cell repertoires in COVID-19. Sequencing was performed with immunoSEQ multiplex PCR; in TCRdb, only in-frame clones are kept and a portion is missing. The repertoire holds under 250,000 clones, with about 86% as singletons. The sequenced sample consisted of peripheral blood. The source is a woman in her forties or fifties with acute or convalescent COVID-19.

This sequence joins TRBV24-1 and TRBJ2-1; no clear D. The CDR3 loop spans 14 amino acids. CDR1 is KGHDR, CDR2 SFDVKD, per germline. Trimming cost V 7 bases and J 0 bases, with 9 bases left between them. This chain's CDR3 is CATSRGSSYNEQFF. The CDR3 nucleotides are TGTGCCACCAGCCGCGGTAGCTCCTACAATGAGCAGTTCTTC.

The DNA for the CDR3 is TGCGCCAGCAGCTTGGAACTAGCGGGAGGCAATGAGCAGTTCTTC. Translation gives CASSLELAGGNEQFF. The rearrangement links TRBV5-1 to TRBJ2-1; 12 nucleotides align to TRBD2. The CDR3 totals 15 residues. V trimming: 0 bases; J trimming: 6 bases; junction bases outside the gene matches: 1. CDR1 SGHRS and CDR2 YFSETQ come from the germline V gene.

The chain links TRBV11-3 to TRBJ2-2; no reliable D call. The V end lost 2 bases, the J end lost 7 bases, and 8 bases lay between the germline ends. The CDR3 is made up of 13 amino acids. Germline loops: CDR1 SGHNT, CDR2 YENEEA. CDR3 in amino acids: CASSLSPGGELFF. The CDR3 coding sequence is TGTGCCAGCAGCTTATCCCCGGGCGGGGAGCTGTTTTTT.

This sequence joins TRBV15 and TRBJ2-5; 10 bases are a match to TRBD2. The germline gives CDR1 LNHNV, CDR2 YYDKDF (reference sequence). CDR3 length equals 18 residues. The J segment lost 0 bases and the V segment lost 0 bases, leaving 7 bases of the junction unmatched. The CDR3 DNA follows: TGTGCCACCAGCAGAGATAGGACTAGCGGCACGTACCAAGAGACCCAGTACTTC. Translating gives CATSRDRTSGTYQETQYF.

This clone was seen a few times. In nucleotides, the CDR3 is TGTGCCAGTAGTATCTTCGGACTAGCGGGAGTTAACGTTAGGAATGAGCAGTTCTTC. Translation: CASSIFGLAGVNVRNEQFF. J is TRBJ2-1 and V is TRBV19; 13 bases are a match to TRBD2. Looked up from germline, CDR1 is LNHDA and CDR2 is SQIVND (reference sequence). This CDR3 region has 19 residues. V trimming: 3 bases; J trimming: 7 bases; junction bases outside the gene matches: 15.

V is TRBV27 and J is TRBJ2-7, with 9 bases identical to TRBD1. Germline trimming cut 0 bases from V and 4 bases from J; bases unmatched to any gene: 4. The CDR3 spans 15 residues. Germline V CDR1 and CDR2: MNHEY, SMNVEV (reference sequence). CDR3 nucleotides: TGTGCCAGCAGTTTATCCGGACAGGGGCTATACGAGCAGTACTTC. Amino acid sequence: CASSLSGQGLYEQYF.

V and J are TRBV28 and TRBJ2-7; D is possibly TRBD1 (5 bases). The germline V gene encodes CDR1 MDHEN and CDR2 SYDVKM. The germline V and J ends were trimmed by 1 base and 4 bases, with 11 bases remaining between them. This CDR3 region has 14 residues. DNA for the CDR3: TGTGCCAGCAGTTTATACAGGAGAACTTACGAGCAGTACTTC. Residues: CASSLYRRTYEQYF.

The chain uses TRBV3-1 (or the pseudogene TRBV3-2) and TRBJ2-3, with D maybe TRBD2 (5 bases). The CDR3 is 13 amino acids. Germline CDR1 is LGHDT and CDR2 is YNNKEL (reference sequence). Trimming cost V 8 bases and J 3 bases, with 12 bases left between them. CDR3 DNA sequence: TGTGCCAGCCTCTCCGGGGTGACAGATACGCAGTATTTT. Residues: CASLSGVTDTQYF.

The chain combines TRBV11-2 with TRBJ2-1; the match to TRBD1 covers 10 bases. CDR3 size: 14 residues. Germline trimming cut 5 bases from V and 7 bases from J; bases unmatched to any gene: 5. The germline V gene has CDR1 SGHAT and CDR2 FQNNGV. The CDR3 nucleotides are TGTGCCAGCAGCCCCCGGACAGGGGGGAATGAGCAGTTCTTC. This codes for CASSPRTGGNEQFF.

CDR3 bases: TGTGCCAGCAGCCAAGACTGGACAGGGGGCACTGAAGCTTTCTTT. This gives the protein CASSQDWTGGTEAFF. V is TRBV14 and J is TRBJ1-1, with 10 bases fitting TRBD1. The CDR3 spans 15 residues. CDR1 and CDR2 (germline): SGHDN, FVKESK. Germline trimming cut 0 bases from V and 4 bases from J; bases unmatched to any gene: 2.

The chain couples TRBV5-6 to TRBJ2-1; maybe TRBD2 (5 bases). V lost 1 base to trimming and J lost 14 bases, with 19 bases between them. Germline CDR1 SGHDT, CDR2 YYEEEE. This CDR3 is built from 14 residues. The CDR3 DNA reads TGTGCCAGCAGCTTGCCACCCTTAGGAGGTAATGAGTTCTTC. Its translation: CASSLPPLGGNEFF.

V gene TRBV5-4 combines with J gene TRBJ1-2; D is possibly TRBD1 (5 bases). CDR1 and CDR2 (germline): SGHNT, YYREEE (reference sequence). CDR3 length: 15 amino acids. Trimming shortened V by 0 bases and J by 6 bases, and 15 bases separated the two germline ends. This CDR3 reads CASSLAGRAKDGYTF. In DNA, the CDR3 is TGTGCCAGCAGCTTGGCGGGCAGGGCCAAGGATGGCTACACCTTC.

The chain uses TRBV4-1 and TRBJ1-2, with D unclear. Germline V gene sequence: CDR1 MGHRA, CDR2 YSYEKL. This CDR3 has 14 residues. Deletions cut 0 bases from V and 6 bases from J, with 11 bases between. The CDR3 reads CASSQEGGTDGYTF. CDR3 bases: TGCGCCAGCAGCCAAGAAGGAGGCACCGATGGCTACACCTTC.

The chain couples TRBV5-4 to TRBJ2-1, with 8 nucleotides matching TRBD2. The germline V gene has CDR1 SGHNT and CDR2 YYREEE (reference sequence). This CDR3 spans 16 amino acids. The ends lost 6 bases at V and 9 bases at J; junction bases unmatched: 17. CDR3 nucleotides: TGTGCCAGCACCCACGGGAGAAGCGGGAGACCGGGTGAGCAGTTCTTC. Amino acid sequence: CASTHGRSGRPGEQFF.

This chain uses TRBV9 with TRBJ2-1, with D tentatively TRBD2 (5 bases). Trimming cost V 8 bases and J 9 bases, with 18 bases left between them. The V gene's germline CDR1 is SGDLS and CDR2 YYNGEE. The CDR3 has 13 residues. CDR3: CASRGARKTEQFF. The CDR3 DNA sequence: TGTGCCAGTCGGGGAGCGCGGAAGACTGAGCAGTTCTTC.

This clone turned up a few times. The V gene is TRBV30, the J gene TRBJ1-5; D is possibly TRBD1 (5 bases). CDR1 and CDR2 (germline): GTSNPN, SVGIG (reference sequence). The length of the CDR3 is 14 residues. V was trimmed by 3 bases and J by 2 bases, leaving 11 bases between them. This CDR3 reads CAWSRARGNQPQHF. The CDR3, as DNA: TGTGCCTGGAGCAGGGCCAGGGGCAATCAGCCCCAGCATTTT. Full variable domain (outside the CDR3, taken from reference TRBV30 and TRBJ1-5): SQTIHQWPATLVQPVGSPLSLECTVEGTSNPNLYWYRQAAGRGLQLLFYSVGIGQISSEVPQNLSASRPQDRQFILSSKKLLLSDSGFYLCAWSRARGNQPQHFGDGTRLSIL.

The chain uses TRBV11-2 and TRBJ2-7; 14 nucleotides align to TRBD2. V was clipped by 3 bases and J by 4 bases; unmatched bases: 2. CDR3 size: 15 residues. Per germline, CDR1 SGHAT and CDR2 FQNNGV. In DNA form, the CDR3 reads TGTGCCAGCAGCTTGGGACTAGCGGGAGAATACGAGCAGTACTTC. This gives the protein CASSLGLAGEYEQYF.

The chain is built from TRBV21-1 and TRBJ2-7; the tabulated D call, TRBD2, remains unverified against the DNA. TRBV21-1 is described as a pseudogene. The CDR3 covers 18 residues. The CDR3 DNA follows: TGTGCCAGCAGCGACCGGGACGTGGGCGGGAGGAGCTCCTACGAGCAGTACTTC. Protein: CASSDRDVGGRSSYEQYF.

This chain links TRBV5-1 with TRBJ2-2, with TRBD2 matching 13 bases. Unmatched junction bases numbered 5, after V lost 2 bases and J lost 4 bases. The CDR3 runs to 17 residues. Germline lookup yields CDR1 SGHRS and CDR2 YFSETQ. The CDR3 sequence is CASSLLAGGPGTGELFF. DNA of the CDR3: TGCGCCAGCAGCTTACTAGCGGGAGGGCCCGGCACCGGGGAGCTGTTTTTT. Full variable domain (remainder filled in from reference TRBV5-1 and TRBJ2-2): KAGVTQTPRYLIKTRGQQVTLSCSPISGHRSVSWYQQTPGQGLQFLFEYFSETQRNKGNFPGRFSGRQFSNSRSEMNVSTLELGDSALYLCASSLLAGGPGTGELFFGEGSRLTVL.

This chain joins TRBV12-3 or TRBV12-4 and TRBJ1-1; a possible D gene is TRBD1 (5 bases). This CDR3 is built from 13 residues. V lost 2 bases and J 3 bases, leaving 7 bases between the germline ends. CDR3 DNA sequence: TGTGCCAGCAGTTTAAGGGGTGACACTGAAGCTTTCTTT. This gives the protein CASSLRGDTEAFF.

This clone was seen a handful of times. J is TRBJ2-7 and V is TRBV10-1, with D perhaps matching TRBD1 (5 bases). The CDR3 runs to 17 residues. Trimming left V 3 bases short and J 2 bases short, with 20 bases between. Germline loops: CDR1 WNHNN, CDR2 SYGVQD (reference sequence). CDR3 residues: CASSDVKDRDRTYEQYF. CDR3 coding DNA: TGCGCCAGCAGTGACGTTAAAGACCGAGACAGAACCTACGAGCAGTACTTC.